A selection of T cell receptor beta chains follows, all from one sample in a study of blood T cell repertoires in COVID-19. Clones were read by immunoSEQ multiplex PCR, and TCRdb kept only the in-frame ones, dropping some. The data show about 180,000 clones, around 83% seen once. The sample was peripheral blood. The receptors originated from a woman between 65 and 79 years old with COVID-19, enrolled during active disease. CDR3s include the opening cysteine and the closing phenylalanine or tryptophan. The D gene is left open where the match is weak. For some rows the clone size is stated as once, few or many, or as a class when expanded; others skip it.

D gene: .; V gene: TRBV5-4; J gene: TRBJ1-1; clone size: .; CDR3 DNA: TGTGCCAGCAGCTTCGGGGGGGGAAGCATGAACACTGAAGCTTTCTTT; CDR3 protein: CASSFGGGSMNTEAFF
D gene: TRBD2; V gene: TRBV5-1; J gene: TRBJ2-1; clone size: .; CDR3 DNA: TGCGCCAGCAGCTTGGGGGCGGGAGCCTACAATGAGCAGTTCTTC; CDR3 protein: CASSLGAGAYNEQFF
D gene: TRBD1; V gene: TRBV18; J gene: TRBJ2-7; clone size: .; CDR3 DNA: TGTGCCAGCTCCTCTGGACAGGGGACAATTTACGAGCAGTACTTC; CDR3 protein: CASSSGQGTIYEQYF
D gene: .; V gene: TRBV7-2; J gene: TRBJ2-1; clone size: .; CDR3 DNA: TGTGCCAGCAGCGCCAGGTCGGCGGGACTTAATGAGCAGTTCTTC; CDR3 protein: CASSARSAGLNEQFF
D gene: .; V gene: TRBV5-8; J gene: TRBJ2-3; clone size: .; CDR3 DNA: TGTGCCAGCAGCTTCGGCGGGTCGGATACGCAGTATTTT; CDR3 protein: CASSFGGSDTQYF
D gene: .; V gene: TRBV3-1/TRBV3-2; J gene: TRBJ2-7; clone size: .; CDR3 DNA: TGTGCCAGCAGCCAATCATCCGGGGAGCAGTACTTC; CDR3 protein: CASSQSSGEQYF
D gene: .; V gene: TRBV3-1/TRBV3-2; J gene: TRBJ1-6; clone size: .; CDR3 DNA: TGTGCCAGCAGCCAGCGCGAGTCACCCCTCCACTTT; CDR3 protein: CASSQRESPLHF
D gene: .; V gene: TRBV7-9; J gene: TRBJ2-5; clone size: .; CDR3 DNA: TGTGCCAGCTACGACTGGGGGGGCCCTCAAGAGACCCAGTACTTC; CDR3 protein: CASYDWGGPQETQYF
D gene: TRBD1; V gene: TRBV28; J gene: TRBJ1-1; clone size: .; CDR3 DNA: TGTGCCAGCAGGAGACAGGGGAGCACTGAAGCTTTCTTT; CDR3 protein: CASRRQGSTEAFF
D gene: .; V gene: TRBV19; J gene: TRBJ2-3; clone size: .; CDR3 DNA: TGTGCCAGTAGCTACAGGGCGACCTTAAGCACAGATACGCAGTATTTT; CDR3 protein: CASSYRATLSTDTQYF
D gene: TRBD1; V gene: TRBV19; J gene: TRBJ2-3; clone size: once; CDR3 DNA: TGTGCCAGTAGTCTCAGGGGGTACGGCACAGATACGCAGTATTTT; CDR3 protein: CASSLRGYGTDTQYF
D gene: .; V gene: TRBV25-1; J gene: TRBJ2-1; clone size: .; CDR3 DNA: TGTGCCAGCAGTGATATAGGAGGGGTCAATGAGCAGTTCTTC; CDR3 protein: CASSDIGGVNEQFF
D gene: TRBD2; V gene: TRBV30; J gene: TRBJ2-6; clone size: .; CDR3 DNA: TGTGCCTGGAGTCGGGGGGGCTCTACTGGGGCCAACGTCCTGACTTTC; CDR3 protein: CAWSRGGSTGANVLTF
D gene: TRBD2; V gene: TRBV5-1; J gene: TRBJ2-3; clone size: .; CDR3 DNA: TGCGCCAGCAGAGGCGGGAGGCCCACAGATACGCAGTATTTT; CDR3 protein: CASRGGRPTDTQYF
D gene: .; V gene: TRBV19; J gene: TRBJ2-4; clone size: .; CDR3 DNA: TGTGCCAGTAGTAATCAGGGAGGAGGGGAACAATACATTCAGTACTTC; CDR3 protein: CASSNQGGGEQYIQYF
D gene: .; V gene: TRBV7-3; J gene: TRBJ2-7; clone size: .; CDR3 DNA: TGTGCCAGCAGCGTGGACTCTACGGGGGAGCAGTACTTC; CDR3 protein: CASSVDSTGEQYF
D gene: TRBD2; V gene: TRBV5-4; J gene: TRBJ2-2; clone size: .; CDR3 DNA: TGTGCCAGCAACGCGGGAGGCCGGGACACCGGGGAGCTGTTTTTT; CDR3 protein: CASNAGGRDTGELFF
D gene: .; V gene: TRBV28; J gene: TRBJ1-5; clone size: .; CDR3 DNA: TGTGCCAGCAGGGGCTCGGGGGAGCCCCAGCATTTT; CDR3 protein: CASRGSGEPQHF
D gene: .; V gene: TRBV6-5; J gene: TRBJ2-1; clone size: .; CDR3 DNA: TGTGCCAGCAGTTACGTGGGCGGGGGCAACAATGAGCAGTTCTTC; CDR3 protein: CASSYVGGGNNEQFF
D gene: .; V gene: TRBV15; J gene: TRBJ1-5; clone size: .; CDR3 DNA: TGTGCCACCACCAAAGGTCAAACAGGTATCGGCAATCAGCCCCAGCATTTT; CDR3 protein: CATTKGQTGIGNQPQHF
D gene: TRBD1; V gene: TRBV9; J gene: TRBJ2-5; clone size: .; CDR3 DNA: TGTGCCAGCAGCGTAGGTCCAGGGGGCGGAGAGACCCAGTACTTC; CDR3 protein: CASSVGPGGGETQYF
D gene: .; V gene: TRBV10-1; J gene: TRBJ1-1; clone size: .; CDR3 DNA: TGCGCCAGCAGTGAGTCTCGGGTAATGAACACTGAAGCTTTCTTT; CDR3 protein: CASSESRVMNTEAFF
D gene: .; V gene: TRBV9; J gene: TRBJ2-1; clone size: many; CDR3 DNA: TGTGCCAGCAGCCCACCGGGACAAGAGCAGTTCTTC; CDR3 protein: CASSPPGQEQFF
D gene: .; V gene: TRBV5-6; J gene: TRBJ2-3; clone size: .; CDR3 DNA: TGTGCCAGCAGCTTGGGAGCAGATACGCAGTATTTT; CDR3 protein: CASSLGADTQYF
D gene: TRBD2; V gene: TRBV19; J gene: TRBJ2-5; clone size: few; CDR3 DNA: TGTGCCAGTGGGAACCCATCCGGGCGGGAGGGCCCAAGGGAGACCCAGTACTTC; CDR3 protein: CASGNPSGREGPRETQYF
D gene: TRBD1; V gene: TRBV5-6; J gene: TRBJ1-1; clone size: .; CDR3 DNA: TGTGCCAGCAGCTTGCTGGCGAGTCCGGGACAGGGGGACACTGAAGCTTTCTTT; CDR3 protein: CASSLLASPGQGDTEAFF
D gene: .; V gene: TRBV3-1/TRBV3-2; J gene: TRBJ1-5; clone size: .; CDR3 DNA: TGTGCCAGCAGCCTAACAAGGAGTCAGCCCCAGCATTTT; CDR3 protein: CASSLTRSQPQHF
D gene: .; V gene: TRBV19; J gene: TRBJ1-1; clone size: .; CDR3 DNA: TGTGCCAGTAGTACTCGACAGATAAAGAACACTGAAGCTTTCTTT; CDR3 protein: CASSTRQIKNTEAFF
D gene: TRBD2; V gene: TRBV7-2; J gene: TRBJ2-7; clone size: .; CDR3 DNA: TGTGCCAGCAGCCCCCTAAAGGGGACTAGCTCTCGTCCCTCCGAGCAGTACTTC; CDR3 protein: CASSPLKGTSSRPSEQYF
D gene: TRBD1; V gene: TRBV19; J gene: TRBJ1-6; clone size: .; CDR3 DNA: TGTGCCAGTAGTATCCCGGCAGGGGGAACGGATAATTCACCCCTCCACTTT; CDR3 protein: CASSIPAGGTDNSPLHF
D gene: .; V gene: TRBV6-2/TRBV6-3; J gene: TRBJ1-4; clone size: .; CDR3 DNA: TGTGCCAGCAGTACTCCGGACTCGAATGAAAAACTGTTTTTT; CDR3 protein: CASSTPDSNEKLFF
D gene: .; V gene: TRBV5-1; J gene: TRBJ2-6; clone size: once; CDR3 DNA: TGCGCCAGCAGCCGACAGGAGACCGGGGCCAACGTCCTGACTTTC; CDR3 protein: CASSRQETGANVLTF
D gene: TRBD2; V gene: TRBV6-5; J gene: TRBJ2-3; clone size: once; CDR3 DNA: TGTGCCAACCAAGCGGGAGGCCCCACAGATACGCAGTATTTT; CDR3 protein: CANQAGGPTDTQYF
D gene: TRBD1; V gene: TRBV9; J gene: TRBJ1-1; clone size: .; CDR3 DNA: TGTGCCAGCAGCGTAGCCCAGACAGGGACTGAAGCTTTCTTT; CDR3 protein: CASSVAQTGTEAFF
D gene: TRBD2; V gene: TRBV7-2; J gene: TRBJ2-5; clone size: .; CDR3 DNA: TGTGCCAGCAGCCGGACCACTAGCGACCAAGAGACCCAGTACTTC; CDR3 protein: CASSRTTSDQETQYF
D gene: TRBD2; V gene: TRBV11-2; J gene: TRBJ2-3; clone size: .; CDR3 DNA: TGTGCCAGCAGCTTACTTTCGCTAGCGGGACGTACGCAGTATTTT; CDR3 protein: CASSLLSLAGRTQYF
D gene: TRBD1; V gene: TRBV19; J gene: TRBJ2-1; clone size: .; CDR3 DNA: TGTGCCAGTAGTGTGCCGGGACAGGGTTGGCGTGAGCAGTTCTTC; CDR3 protein: CASSVPGQGWREQFF
D gene: .; V gene: TRBV9; J gene: TRBJ2-5; clone size: .; CDR3 DNA: TGTGCCAGCAGCCCCCAAGGGGGGGGGATGCAGACCCAGTACTTC; CDR3 protein: CASSPQGGGMQTQYF
D gene: .; V gene: TRBV18; J gene: TRBJ1-3; clone size: once; CDR3 DNA: TGTGCCAGCTCACCTAGCTTGAGAAACACCATATATTTT; CDR3 protein: CASSPSLRNTIYF
D gene: .; V gene: TRBV19; J gene: TRBJ1-2; clone size: .; CDR3 DNA: TGTGCCACACGGACACAGACAAGCTATGGCTACACCTTC; CDR3 protein: CATRTQTSYGYTF
D gene: .; V gene: TRBV7-2; J gene: TRBJ2-7; clone size: .; CDR3 DNA: TGTGCCAGCAGCCCCGCCGGCGGATACGAGCAGTACTTC; CDR3 protein: CASSPAGGYEQYF
D gene: .; V gene: TRBV6-1; J gene: TRBJ2-7; clone size: .; CDR3 DNA: TGTGCCAGCAGTGACGCCGAACGGGAGCAGTACTTC; CDR3 protein: CASSDAEREQYF
D gene: .; V gene: TRBV5-4; J gene: TRBJ1-2; clone size: .; CDR3 DNA: TGTGCCAGCAGCTACGGACAGATCTATGGCTACACCTTC; CDR3 protein: CASSYGQIYGYTF
D gene: TRBD1; V gene: TRBV19; J gene: TRBJ1-2; clone size: .; CDR3 DNA: TGTGCCAGTAGTATCCCCGGGACAGGGTTAGGCTACACCTTC; CDR3 protein: CASSIPGTGLGYTF
D gene: TRBD2; V gene: TRBV29-1; J gene: TRBJ2-3; clone size: .; CDR3 DNA: TGCAGCGTTGGGGGGACTAGCGGGAGAGCAAGCACAGATACGCAGTATTTT; CDR3 protein: CSVGGTSGRASTDTQYF
D gene: .; V gene: TRBV10-2; J gene: TRBJ2-5; clone size: .; CDR3 DNA: TGCGCCAGCAGGAGGGACTCCCAAGAGACCCAGTACTTC; CDR3 protein: CASRRDSQETQYF
D gene: TRBD1; V gene: TRBV6-6; J gene: TRBJ1-1; clone size: .; CDR3 DNA: TGTGCCAGCAGTTACCCCCAAGACAGGGCGAACACTGAAGCTTTCTTT; CDR3 protein: CASSYPQDRANTEAFF
D gene: .; V gene: TRBV2; J gene: TRBJ1-3; clone size: once; CDR3 DNA: TGTGCCAGCATGGCCAGTGGAAACACCATATATTTT; CDR3 protein: CASMASGNTIYF
D gene: TRBD1; V gene: TRBV6-5; J gene: TRBJ1-1; clone size: once; CDR3 DNA: TGTGCCAGCAGTAGCCGGACAGGGCTGGCTGAAGCTTTCTTT; CDR3 protein: CASSSRTGLAEAFF
D gene: TRBD1; V gene: TRBV27; J gene: TRBJ2-3; clone size: .; CDR3 DNA: TGTGCCAGCAGTTTAAGGGACAGGGGCACAGATACGCAGTATTTT; CDR3 protein: CASSLRDRGTDTQYF
D gene: .; V gene: TRBV10-3; J gene: TRBJ1-5; clone size: .; CDR3 DNA: TGTGCCATCAGTGCCGCAGGGGATGGGCAGCCCCAGCATTTT; CDR3 protein: CAISAAGDGQPQHF
D gene: TRBD1; V gene: TRBV2; J gene: TRBJ1-2; clone size: few; CDR3 DNA: TGTGCCAGCAATGGGTTGACAGGGGGCGGTGGCTACACCTTC; CDR3 protein: CASNGLTGGGGYTF
D gene: TRBD1; V gene: TRBV6-2/TRBV6-3; J gene: TRBJ2-7; clone size: .; CDR3 DNA: TGTGCCAGCAGTACCGGGACAGGCGTTTACGAGCAGTACTTC; CDR3 protein: CASSTGTGVYEQYF
D gene: .; V gene: TRBV5-1; J gene: TRBJ1-3; clone size: .; CDR3 DNA: TGCGCCAGCAGCTTGTGGCCAGGGAACGGAAACACCATATATTTT; CDR3 protein: CASSLWPGNGNTIYF
D gene: TRBD1; V gene: TRBV24-1; J gene: TRBJ2-1; clone size: .; CDR3 DNA: TGTGCCACCAGTAGGACAGGCGCGTACAATGAGCAGTTCTTC; CDR3 protein: CATSRTGAYNEQFF
D gene: TRBD1; V gene: TRBV6-4; J gene: TRBJ1-1; clone size: .; CDR3 DNA: TGTGCCAGTAGGACAGGGGTGTACACTGAAGCTTTCTTT; CDR3 protein: CASRTGVYTEAFF
D gene: TRBD2; V gene: TRBV6-6; J gene: TRBJ2-7; clone size: .; CDR3 DNA: TGTGCCAGCAGTGGTAAGGCGGGAGTCTACGAGCAGTACTTC; CDR3 protein: CASSGKAGVYEQYF
D gene: .; V gene: TRBV7-6; J gene: TRBJ1-4; clone size: .; CDR3 DNA: TGTGCCAGCAGCTTAGCCCACAGGGCCCGCGAGACTAATGAAAAACTGTTTTTT; CDR3 protein: CASSLAHRARETNEKLFF
D gene: .; V gene: TRBV7-2; J gene: TRBJ2-4; clone size: .; CDR3 DNA: TGTGCCAGCAGCTCAACTAGCCCCAGTCCCATTCAGTACTTC; CDR3 protein: CASSSTSPSPIQYF